The 3 T cell receptor beta chains in this list originate from one sample, sequenced in a study of shared clonotypes between healthy human individuals. CD45RO-negative, CCR7-selected cells formed the naive CD8 fraction, which excluded terminally differentiated effector memory CD45RA+ cells. This table comes from immunoSEQ multiplex PCR, and its TCRdb copy is limited to in-frame clones, with some not included. The sample lists millions of clones, approximately 94% seen once, with more than 1.5% in the top ten. Material: naive CD8+ T cells from PBMCs. These receptors were taken from a man younger than 35 in good health. Some clones in this sample may be carry-over from other donors' samples.

In this sample, this clone turned up once. The rearrangement joins TRBV5-6 to TRBJ2-6; D remains ambiguous. Trimming stripped 3 bases from V and 7 bases from J, with 20 bases between. CDR1 is SGHDT and CDR2 is YYEEEE in the germline V gene. The CDR3 runs 17 residues. The DNA of the CDR3 is TGTGCCAGCAGCTCTATGGCGACAACTCTGGGTGCCAACGTCCTGACTTTC. Translation: CASSSMATTLGANVLTF.

This chain links TRBV2 with TRBJ2-7, with TRBD2 matching over 7 bases. The V gene end was trimmed by 9 bases and the J gene end by 6 bases; junction bases not matched to a gene: 17. This CDR3 comprises 15 residues. Germline loops: CDR1 SNHLY, CDR2 FYNNEI. The CDR3 nucleotides are TGTGCCAGTACCTCTTGGGGGGGAGGAAGCGGCGAGCAGTACTTC. It specifies CASTSWGGGSGEQYF.

On this clone itself: Other DNA sequences within the sample encode an identical CDR3. This sequence joins TRBV14 and TRBJ1-2; D uncertain. V gave up 3 bases and J gave up 2 bases, with 7 bases separating them. CDR1 and CDR2 from the germline V gene are SGHDN and FVKESK. There are 13 residues in the CDR3. DNA for the CDR3: TGTGCCAGCAGCCAGGCGGGGAACTATGGCTACACCTTC. Translated, it gives CASSQAGNYGYTF.